Listed here is a single T cell receptor delta chain. What it recognizes is unknown. TCRdb has a much larger clone's protein, which differs at residue 8 from the translation of this DNA, likely because of a read error; what is shown is the protein translated from the DNA. This record belongs to a study of gamma delta lymphoproliferative disorders and STAT genes. Study in general: Each gamma-chain library started from at least 50 ng of genomic DNA, using the LymphoTrack Dx TCRG Assay. Delta libraries were made per EuroClonality-NGS working group procedure.

The CDR3 is 19 amino acids. CDR1 is TVYSNPD, CDR2 GDNSRS, per germline (reference sequence). TCRdb re-called clones from the multiplex PCR reads via CATT. The data show 650 to 1,000 delta-chain clones, under 1.5% seen once. Study-wide results and limits: Leukemic cells skewed toward terminal effectors, unlike likely varied control T cells.

Genomic DNA from isolated PBMCs served as the sequencing template. The TCR originated in a human donor in good health. This chain uses TRDV3 with TRDJ1; the match to TRDD3 covers 12 bases. The sequencing input was blood. The CDR3 coding sequence is TGTGCATTCGCCTTCCATTATTGCTGGGGGATACGCCACACCGATAAACTCATCTTT. It translates to CAFAFHYCWGIRHTDKLIF.